A selection of T cell receptor beta chains follows, all from one sample in a study of blood T cell repertoires in COVID-19. Repertoires were generated with immunoSEQ multiplex PCR, while TCRdb's copy carries only in-frame clones and drops some. The table includes nearly 30,000 clones, 80% to 90% detected once. The specimen sequenced was peripheral blood. All receptors come from a human donor in a cohort sampled during active COVID-19. The CDR3 runs from the conserved cysteine through the conserved F or W. D genes are given only for firm matches. Clone size, where shown, is once, few, many, or a class for clones that have expanded.

size	V	J	D	CDR3	DNA
-	TRBV4-1	TRBJ1-6	-	CASSQQTIYNSPLHF	TGCGCCAGCAGTCAACAGACAATCTATAATTCACCCCTCCACTTT
-	TRBV6-6	TRBJ1-2	TRBD1	CASSLTGGIGYGYTF	TGTGCCAGCAGTTTGACAGGGGGCATAGGGTATGGCTACACCTTC
once	TRBV29-1	TRBJ1-1	-	CSVVPLADRNTEAFF	TGCAGCGTTGTCCCTCTCGCCGACAGGAACACTGAAGCTTTCTTT
once	TRBV7-9	TRBJ1-1	-	CASSLGSGAAFF	TGTGCCAGCAGCTTAGGTTCAGGGGCAGCTTTCTTT
-	TRBV7-9	TRBJ2-3	TRBD1	CASSGQGGPDGTQYF	TGTGCCAGCAGCGGACAGGGGGGCCCCGATGGAACGCAGTATTTT
-	TRBV28	TRBJ2-1	TRBD2	CASSSSGLAGKSSYNEQFF	TGTGCCAGCAGTTCCTCGGGACTAGCGGGGAAGAGCTCCTACAATGAGCAGTTCTTC
once	TRBV10-3	TRBJ1-2	-	CAISRRDDGYTF	TGTGCCATCAGCCGGAGGGACGATGGCTACACCTTC
-	TRBV6-5	TRBJ1-1	-	CASSRGGGSAEAFF	TGTGCCAGCAGTCGGGGGGGAGGTTCTGCTGAAGCTTTCTTT
-	TRBV19	TRBJ1-1	TRBD1	CASSAGRGLAVAFF	TGTGCCAGTAGCGCCGGGAGGGGGCTGGCGGTAGCTTTCTTT
few	TRBV4-1	TRBJ1-5	-	CASSQVGDPNQPQHF	TGCGCCAGCAGCCAAGTCGGGGATCCCAATCAGCCCCAGCATTTT
-	TRBV28	TRBJ2-2	-	CASTLASVSTGELFF	TGTGCCAGCACCTTGGCCTCAGTTTCAACCGGGGAGCTGTTTTTT
-	TRBV6-2/TRBV6-3	TRBJ2-5	TRBD2	CASSSGLADSETQYF	TGTGCCAGCAGTTCAGGACTAGCGGACTCAGAGACCCAGTACTTC
-	TRBV5-1	TRBJ2-3	-	CASQVTDTQYF	TGCGCCAGCCAGGTCACAGATACGCAGTATTTT
-	TRBV4-1	TRBJ1-1	-	CASSQGPNTEAFF	TGCGCCAGCAGCCAAGGGCCCAACACTGAAGCTTTCTTT
-	TRBV4-1	TRBJ1-5	-	CASSQEQYSNQPQHF	TGCGCCAGCAGCCAAGAACAGTATAGCAATCAGCCCCAGCATTTT
-	TRBV7-8	TRBJ1-2	TRBD1	CASSGYLGTGEGYTF	TGTGCCAGCAGCGGTTACCTTGGGACAGGGGAAGGCTACACCTTC
-	TRBV9	TRBJ2-4	TRBD2	CASSPTLAGGPGDIQYF	TGTGCCAGCAGCCCAACTCTAGCGGGGGGGCCGGGGGACATTCAGTACTTC